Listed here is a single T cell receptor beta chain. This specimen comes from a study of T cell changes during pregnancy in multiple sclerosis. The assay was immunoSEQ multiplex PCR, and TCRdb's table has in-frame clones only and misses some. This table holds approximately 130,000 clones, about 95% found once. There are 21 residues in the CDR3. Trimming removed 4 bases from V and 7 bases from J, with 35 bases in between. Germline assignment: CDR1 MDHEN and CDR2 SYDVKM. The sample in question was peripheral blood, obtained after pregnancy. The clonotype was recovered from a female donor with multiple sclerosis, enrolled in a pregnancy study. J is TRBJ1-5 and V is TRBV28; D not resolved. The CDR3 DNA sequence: TGTGCCAGCAGTTGGGCATCCGACTTTCGACGAGGTTCTCTCCCGGGGCAGCCCCAGCATTTT. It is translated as CASSWASDFRRGSLPGQPQHF.